The 30 T cell receptor beta chains listed next were all sequenced from one sample in a study of blood T cell repertoires in COVID-19. Only in-frame clones appear in the TCRdb table, and some are missing; sequencing was by immunoSEQ multiplex PCR. This table has about 44,000 clones, more than 65% appearing once. The sequencing sample was made of peripheral blood. Every receptor here comes from a woman aged 65 to 85 with acute or convalescent COVID-19.

The DNA for the CDR3 is TGTGCCAGCAGCTCAAGGACAGGGGGTCCTAGCACAGATACGCAGTATTTT. Residues: CASSSRTGGPSTDTQYF. The chain combines TRBV7-9 with TRBJ2-3; 10 bases fit TRBD1. With 4 bases clipped from V and 0 bases from J, the junction kept 7 bases outside the gene matches. The CDR3 covers 17 residues. Germline assignment: CDR1 SEHNR and CDR2 FQNEAQ (reference sequence).

In this sample, this clone turned up a few times. The DNA of the CDR3 is TGTGCCAGCAGCCTGCCGACTAGCGGGAAAGAGACCCAGTACTTC. Translating it yields CASSLPTSGKETQYF. The rearrangement uses TRBV7-9 and TRBJ2-5; 11 nucleotides align to TRBD2. The CDR3 runs to 15 residues. Trimming at V came to 5 bases and at J to 3 bases, leaving 5 bases not matched to a gene. Germline CDR1 is SEHNR and CDR2 is FQNEAQ (reference sequence).

V is TRBV4-1 and J is TRBJ2-1; 7 bases line up with TRBD2. V lost 1 base, J lost 7 bases, and 19 bases stayed unmatched. Germline CDR1 MGHRA, CDR2 YSYEKL. The CDR3 is made up of 19 amino acids. The CDR3 spells CASSQGLAFILGAMNEQFF. In DNA form, the CDR3 reads TGCGCCAGCAGCCAAGGACTAGCTTTCATACTAGGGGCGATGAATGAGCAGTTCTTC.

The sample holds one count of this clone. The CDR3 region has the DNA TGCGCCAGCAGCTTGTTGGCGGGAGTAACCTCCTACGAGCAGTACTTC. The encoded protein is CASSLLAGVTSYEQYF. The rearrangement links TRBV5-1 to TRBJ2-7; 7 positions match TRBD2. Germline loops: CDR1 SGHRS, CDR2 YFSETQ. The trim removed 1 base at V and 0 bases at J, leaving 7 bases unmatched. This CDR3 contains 16 residues.

CDR3 DNA sequence: TGTGCCAGCAGGTCCGGGACTAGAAGCTACGAGCAGTACTTC. Encoded protein: CASRSGTRSYEQYF. The chain combines TRBV7-3 with TRBJ2-7, with 8 bases fitting TRBD2. With V trimmed by 6 bases and J by 3 bases, 7 bases remained unmatched. The CDR3 runs to 14 residues. The V gene's germline CDR1 is SGHTA and CDR2 FQGTGA.

V usage is TRBV19 and J usage is TRBJ2-2; 13 nucleotides line up with TRBD2. Germline assignment: CDR1 LNHDA and CDR2 SQIVND (reference sequence). With 5 bases clipped from V and 7 bases from J, the junction kept 13 bases outside the gene matches. This CDR3 is 18 amino acids long. CDR3 region: CASSWTSGSKYRIGELFF. The CDR3 DNA sequence: TGTGCCAGTAGTTGGACTAGCGGGAGTAAATATCGTATCGGGGAGCTGTTTTTT.

V usage is TRBV19 and J usage is TRBJ1-5; no clear D. V was shortened by 3 bases and J by 4 bases, with 19 bases between the two germline ends. The germline CDR1 and CDR2 sequences are LNHDA and SQIVND (reference sequence). The CDR3 runs to 17 residues. The CDR3 coding sequence is TGTGCCAGTAGTATCCCGAACCTTCGCCAGGCGAATCAGCCCCAGCATTTT. It codes for CASSIPNLRQANQPQHF.

V and J are TRBV2 and TRBJ2-5; the match to TRBD2 covers 14 bases. V gave up 4 bases and J gave up 7 bases; unmatched junction bases: 8. The V gene's germline CDR1 is SNHLY and CDR2 FYNNEI. The CDR3 is made up of 16 amino acids. CDR3 residues: CASSGPGLAGVVTQYF. The DNA for the CDR3 is TGTGCCAGCAGTGGACCGGGACTAGCGGGAGTGGTGACCCAGTACTTC.

The rearrangement links TRBV28 to TRBJ2-7, with 10 bases lining up with TRBD1. Germline V gene data show CDR1 as MDHEN and CDR2 as SYDVKM. V was pared by 6 bases and J by 4 bases, with 9 bases of the junction left unmatched. This CDR3 has 15 amino acids. CDR3 region: CASSLRRDRGYEQYF. The CDR3 DNA sequence: TGTGCCAGCAGCCTTCGCCGGGACAGGGGTTACGAGCAGTACTTC.

CDR3 amino acids: CATSVQGANQPQHF. CDR3 nucleotides: TGTGCCACCAGTGTACAGGGGGCCAATCAGCCCCAGCATTTT. The V call is TRBV24-1, the J call TRBJ1-5; the match to TRBD1 covers 9 bases. Germline V gene sequence: CDR1 KGHDR, CDR2 SFDVKD. V gave up 5 bases and J gave up 3 bases; unmatched junction bases: 1. The CDR3 runs 14 residues.

This clone ranks as medium-sized. The gene calls are TRBV27 and TRBJ2-1; 11 nucleotides line up with TRBD2. Looked up from germline, CDR1 is MNHEY and CDR2 is SMNVEV (reference sequence). The CDR3 covers 15 residues. V shed 4 bases, J shed 9 bases, and the junction held 8 bases outside the gene matches. The CDR3 DNA reads TGTGCCAGCAGTTCGTTAGCGGGAGGGCGGAGTGAGCAGTTCTTC. This encodes CASSSLAGGRSEQFF.

This rearrangement joins TRBV18 to TRBJ2-1, with 7 nucleotides matching TRBD2. CDR3 length equals 13 residues. Germline values: CDR1 KGHSH, CDR2 LQKENI. V dropped 3 bases and J dropped 9; count of bases not matched to a gene: 5. CDR3 residues: CASSPTSPGEQFF. The CDR3 DNA is TGTGCCAGCTCACCGACTAGCCCCGGTGAGCAGTTCTTC.

This sequence joins TRBV7-8 and TRBJ1-5; D gene unclear. The CDR3 covers 18 residues. V was clipped by 5 bases and J by 0 bases, with 20 bases between them. The germline V gene has CDR1 SGHVS and CDR2 FQNEAQ. CDR3 sequence: CASSPLRSEGSSNQPQHF. The DNA for the CDR3 is TGTGCCAGCAGCCCCCTTCGGAGCGAAGGGAGTAGCAATCAGCCCCAGCATTTT.

The rearrangement joins TRBV7-9 to TRBJ2-5; 7 bases are shared with TRBD1. The V gene's germline CDR1 is SEHNR and CDR2 FQNEAQ (reference sequence). V was pared by 3 bases and J by 3 bases, with 4 bases of the junction left unmatched. The CDR3 is made up of 14 amino acids. The CDR3 is CASSFWTGEETQYF. CDR3 nucleotide sequence: TGTGCCAGCAGCTTTTGGACAGGAGAAGAGACCCAGTACTTC.

The chain links TRBV18 to TRBJ2-7; tentatively, D is TRBD2 (6 bases). This CDR3 region has 14 residues. Germline V gives CDR1 KGHSH, CDR2 LQKENI. Trimming left V 6 bases short and J 5 bases short, with 17 bases between. This chain's CDR3 is CASSRGKQSDEQYF. The CDR3 DNA follows: TGTGCCAGCTCCCGCGGGAAACAGTCCGACGAGCAGTACTTC.

The chain couples TRBV7-9 to TRBJ1-1, with TRBD1 matching over 9 bases. V was pared by 5 bases and J by 5 bases, with 9 bases of the junction left unmatched. The CDR3 consists of 15 residues. Per germline, CDR1 SEHNR and CDR2 FQNEAQ (reference sequence). The CDR3 nucleotides are TGTGCCAGCAGCCCCCGGACAGGGGAAGAGACTGAAGCTTTCTTT. The encoded protein is CASSPRTGEETEAFF.

J is TRBJ2-2 and V is TRBV4-2; 13 nucleotides match TRBD2. There are 19 residues in the CDR3. With V trimmed by 0 bases and J by 5 bases, 9 bases remained unmatched. CDR1 LGHNA and CDR2 YNFKEQ come from the germline V gene. The CDR3 DNA sequence: TGTGCCAGCAGCCAAGAACTAGCGGGAGGGCGTCTAGGAACCGGGGAGCTGTTTTTT. Its translation: CASSQELAGGRLGTGELFF.

The rearrangement uses TRBV10-3 and TRBJ2-1, with TRBD2 matching 12 bases. Germline CDR1 and CDR2: ENHRY and SYGVKD. The CDR3 has 15 residues. The V and J ends lost 6 bases and 9 bases, in that order; junction bases with no gene match: 9. CDR3 sequence: CAISSTSGSPGEQFF. The DNA for the CDR3 is TGTGCCATCAGCTCGACTAGCGGGAGTCCGGGTGAGCAGTTCTTC.

The chain recombines TRBV4-1 with TRBJ1-5, with TRBD1 matching 10 bases. The V segment lost 1 base and the J segment 0 bases; nucleotides outside the gene matches: 6. The CDR3 sequence is 18 residues long. The germline gives CDR1 MGHRA, CDR2 YSYEKL. The CDR3: CASSQGQGAQDSNQPQHF. CDR3 DNA sequence: TGCGCCAGCAGCCAAGGACAGGGGGCTCAAGATAGCAATCAGCCCCAGCATTTT.

The chain recombines TRBV28 with TRBJ1-2; tentatively, D is TRBD1 (6 bases). V shed 5 bases and J shed 5 bases, with 9 bases lying between them. The V gene's germline CDR1 is MDHEN and CDR2 SYDVKM. The CDR3 is 12 residues long. CDR3 loop: CASSADRYGYTF. CDR3 DNA: TGTGCCAGCAGTGCCGACAGGTATGGCTACACCTTC.

This chain joins TRBV19 and TRBJ1-1; D gene uncertain. Germline lookup yields CDR1 LNHDA and CDR2 SQIVND (reference sequence). V was pared by 2 bases and J by 4 bases, with 11 bases between. This CDR3 is built from 14 residues. In DNA form, the CDR3 reads TGTGCCAGTAGTATATTGGGTGGGAGCACTGAAGCTTTCTTT. Translated: CASSILGGSTEAFF.

This chain links TRBV11-3 with TRBJ1-1, with D perhaps TRBD1 (6 bases). CDR3 size: 16 residues. CDR1 SGHNT and CDR2 YENEEA come from the germline V gene. Trimming took off 1 base at V and 3 bases at J, with 15 bases between the two ends. In DNA form, the CDR3 reads TGTGCCAGCAGCTTAGGGGGTTCGGGGGGCGACACTGAAGCTTTCTTT. Amino acid sequence: CASSLGGSGGDTEAFF.

The CDR3, as DNA: TGTGCCAGCAGCACCTCGACTAGCGGTACCTACGAGCAGTACTTC. As protein: CASSTSTSGTYEQYF. The rearrangement joins TRBV11-3 to TRBJ2-7, with 9 nucleotides matching TRBD2. V gave up 5 bases and J gave up 2 bases; unmatched junction bases: 7. Germline loops: CDR1 SGHNT, CDR2 YENEEA. The CDR3 spans 15 residues.

A few counts support this clone. This rearrangement joins TRBV19 to TRBJ1-5, with 8 bases fitting TRBD1. V shed 8 bases, J shed 5 bases, and the junction held 8 bases outside the gene matches. Germline V gives CDR1 LNHDA, CDR2 SQIVND (reference sequence). The CDR3 is made up of 14 amino acids. The CDR3 bases are TGTGCCAGTCATGGACAGGGAAGGGATCAGCCCCAGCATTTT. Translating gives CASHGQGRDQPQHF. Complete variable domain (other parts from reference TRBV19 and TRBJ1-5): DGGITQSPKYLFRKEGQNVTLSCEQNLNHDAMYWYRQDPGQGLRLIYYSQIVNDFQKGDIAEGYSVSREKKESFPLTVTSAQKNPTAFYLCASHGQGRDQPQHFGDGTRLSIL.

This clone has a handful of counts. This rearrangement joins TRBV6-1 to TRBJ2-1; 10 bases are shared with TRBD2. V was clipped by 2 bases and J by 9 bases; unmatched bases: 7. Germline V gene lookup returns CDR1 MNHNS and CDR2 SASEGT. The CDR3 sequence is 15 residues long. The CDR3 region is CASSERAGGPGEQFF. In nucleotides, the CDR3 is TGTGCCAGCAGTGAACGAGCGGGAGGGCCGGGTGAGCAGTTCTTC.

V is TRBV6-5 and J is TRBJ1-5, with a tentative D call TRBD1 (6 bases). V shed 4 bases and J shed 4 bases, with 11 bases lying between them. Germline CDR1 reads MNHEY; CDR2 reads SVGAGI. CDR3 length: 14 amino acids. The CDR3 sequence is CASSSRQANQPQHF. In nucleotides, the CDR3 is TGTGCCAGCAGTTCCAGACAGGCAAATCAGCCCCAGCATTTT.

V and J are TRBV6-1 and TRBJ2-7, with D possibly matching TRBD1 (5 bases). The CDR3 has 14 amino acids. Germline CDR1 is MNHNS and CDR2 is SASEGT. Trimming shortened V by 0 bases and J by 2 bases, and 8 bases separated the two germline ends. CDR3 in amino acids: CASSEARQTYEQYF. The CDR3 region has the DNA TGTGCCAGCAGTGAAGCGCGACAGACCTACGAGCAGTACTTC.

The V gene is TRBV30, the J gene TRBJ1-5; the D is unclear. Deletions cut 1 base from V and 3 bases from J, with 7 bases between. Germline CDR1 reads GTSNPN; CDR2 reads SVGIG (reference sequence). This CDR3 is 13 amino acids long. The CDR3 protein is CAWSGQDNQPQHF. The CDR3 DNA follows: TGTGCCTGGAGTGGGCAGGACAATCAGCCCCAGCATTTT.

V is TRBV5-1 and J is TRBJ2-1; 10 bases are shared with TRBD1. Germline V gene sequence: CDR1 SGHRS, CDR2 YFSETQ. J gave up 8 bases and V 4 bases, and 6 bases lay outside the gene matches. The length of the CDR3 is 14 residues. This chain's CDR3 is CASSPGQGVDEQFF. Written as DNA, the CDR3 is TGCGCCAGCAGCCCCGGACAGGGGGTCGATGAGCAGTTCTTC.

The chain joins TRBV6-5 to TRBJ2-7; 8 nucleotides match TRBD2. Per the germline V gene, CDR1 is MNHEY and CDR2 is SVGAGI. The V segment lost 6 bases and the J segment 3 bases; nucleotides outside the gene matches: 7. The CDR3 loop spans 14 amino acids. In nucleotides, the CDR3 is TGTGCCAGCAGAAGCGGGAGATCCAGCTACGAGCAGTACTTC. This translates into CASRSGRSSYEQYF.